This T cell receptor beta chain originates from a study of cytomegalovirus exposure and HLA in healthy donors (dated by TCRdb to about 2017). Background on the whole study: An earlier analysis of a few hundred of the donors reported about 280 Gb of sequence data and about 120 million unique TCR beta sequences obtained from about 170 million T cells. Roughly 310 gigabases of sequencing data and approximately 85 million unique TCR sequences were included in an early release covering about 700 HLA-typed donors. Of the roughly 420 genotyped donors, 80% to 90% were placed in the genetic ancestry cluster associated with self-reported Caucasian donors. The study was designed to test whether signatures of past pathogen exposure could be identified by cataloging public T cell receptors. The study used immunosequencing to profile the T cell repertoires of 670 or so subjects and linked those repertoires to cytomegalovirus serostatus. In addition to the first cohort of several hundred subjects, a separate validation cohort of about 120 different subjects was used. To predict cytomegalovirus infection status, the study brought together high-throughput TCR immunosequencing, statistical association of individual TCRs with disease status, and machine learning. A later analysis re-analyzed previously published TCR beta repertoires from 600 to 850 donors and added high-resolution HLA genotyping to study TCR occurrence patterns. In the later analysis, no new phenotypic data were used to find candidate immune exposures; instead, reliance was placed on TCR beta sequences and their occurrence across donors. In an earlier analysis of roughly 540 of the donors, high-throughput TCR beta sequencing was used to judge whether each TCR beta V gene segment behaved as functional or pseudogenic. Alongside the repertoire data, information on donor age, sex, ethnicity and CMV serostatus was compiled. A later genetic analysis used genome-wide SNP genotypes for about three fifths of the roughly 700 donors, treating that subset as a discovery cohort. Every discovery cohort repertoire had been produced on one sequencing platform. Both class I and class II loci were covered by HLA typing, at four-digit resolution. The number of typed donors differed by locus: about 620-640 for A, B, C, DRB1 and DQB1; approximately 540 for DQA1; approximately 600 for DPA1; and approximately 450 for DPB1. Because of strong linkage in the cohort, 4 to 6 DR-DQ haplotypes were treated as single units for association and clustering. Across some 400 genotyped donors of the cohort, an average of approximately 200,000 unique TCR beta nucleotide sequences per donor were sequenced, and 15% to 20% of those sequences were non-productive. General study outcomes and caveats: A later analysis found that HLA-associated TCR beta chains were more clonally expanded and had lower generation probabilities than equally common non-associated chains. Because some donors lacked HLA typing at each locus, the association tests relied only on the typed subset. Roughly uniform sequencing depth across donors was assumed in presence/absence analyses, although this assumption may not hold. According to a later analysis, TCR association rates differed among HLA loci, with DRB1 alleles showing the most associated TCRs and HLA-C alleles showing the fewest. The sequencing pipeline was judged likely to have produced a cluster of highly shared sequence variants as a technical artifact. The study listed 150 to 200 TCR beta chains as associated with cytomegalovirus. Linkage disequilibrium might explain the correlated functional status among segregating V segments, but an unknown experimental factor could not be excluded. For the cohort, immune exposure information was limited to CMV serostatus. Strong co-occurrence of HLA alleles, especially DR and DQ, made assigning TCR associations to individual alleles difficult. In an earlier analysis of about 600 of the donors, most TCR beta V segments appeared in productive rearrangements about 87% or about 30% of the time, broadly matching IMGT annotations. Because the 87-base-pair reads could not distinguish some IMGT-functional V segments, including TRBV6-2 and TRBV6-3, those segments were excluded. In a later analysis, most CMV-associated TCR beta chains were found to appear HLA-restricted, with HLA associations seemingly driven largely by CMV exposure. Over 15 rarely observed V segments, including chromosome 9 orphons, were excluded from the earlier analysis of 550 to 700 of the donors because counts were too low. In a later genetic analysis, fewer N-insertions in productive TCRs were reported among donors in an Asian-associated ancestry cluster than the roughly 700-donor mean. A further reported finding was that TCR beta sequences accurately predicted the HLA-A and HLA-B alleles for most subjects in the first cohort. In both the original and validation cohorts, the classifier was reported to diagnose cytomegalovirus status with high specificity and sensitivity. A later genetic analysis associated a missense DCLRE1C variant with V-gene and J-gene trimming of TCR beta chains, and an independent cohort replicated the association. While some public TCRs were present in many individuals, most TCR sequences turned up only very rarely across donors. A few of the identified cytomegalovirus-associated TCR beta chains were confirmed in vitro to be specific for cytomegalovirus antigens. This cohort had only TCR beta chains sequenced, and the lack of alpha or paired-chain data limited which features could be detected. It was suggested by the authors that the approach could potentially be generalized to other disease states and immunological phenotypes. In a later analysis, several top co-occurrence clusters were reported to appear linked to parvovirus B19, influenza, CMV and Epstein-Barr virus. At a false discovery rate of 0.05, a later analysis linked approximately 18,000 TCR beta sequences to specific HLA alleles.

Via the germline V gene, CDR1 is MDHEN and CDR2 SYDVKM. The germline ends are 20 bases apart after V is trimmed by 2 bases and J by 4 bases. From cysteine to phenylalanine, the CDR3 is 18 amino acids long. Just CDR3 DNA is preserved here, 54 bases in frame from base 1. Turning to this clone: The specificity of this receptor is unknown. Per-base quality was not reported, and no clone a single base away is much larger than it.

The library was made by the immunoSEQ multiplex PCR assay. A mixture of 60 forward primers for TCR Vbeta segments and 13 reverse primers for TCR Jbeta segments was used in the multiplex PCR. The CDR3 region of rearranged TCR beta genes was amplified from genomic DNA by a multiplex PCR assay. Amplified TCR beta libraries were sequenced as 87-base-pair reads on the Illumina HiSeq System. Regarding the original processing steps: A later analysis tallied 75 million to 95 million unique TCR beta chains across the 666 repertoires, and approximately 12 million of those chains were shared by two or more donors. Raw reads were error-corrected and collapsed into unique sequences with a nearest-neighbor algorithm that merged closely related sequences to remove PCR and sequencing errors. To assign V, D and J gene segments, CDR3 sequences were aligned to IMGT reference sequences. For a sequence to be retained, a match of at least six nucleotides to both a V gene segment and a J gene segment was required. Rearrangements were classified as productive when the CDR3 lacked stop codons and remained in frame with V and J, and all other rearrangements were classified as non-productive. Following IMGT convention, CDR3 was defined as the stretch from the second conserved V-encoded cysteine up to the conserved J-encoded phenylalanine. The earlier analysis of more than 450 of the donors excluded sequences that lacked an unambiguous match to a single V gene segment. An earlier analysis of almost 600 of the donors classified V segments as functional when productive rearrangements were above 56.7% and as segregating when the standard deviation between donors was above 5%. A statistical classification framework was built for diagnosing cytomegalovirus status from the catalog of TCR beta chain sequences. V and J gene assignment, in a later analysis, came from comparing TCR nucleotide sequences with IMGT/GENE-DB human TR gene sequences. Using the TCRdist pipeline, a later analysis assigned CDR3 sequences along with most-parsimonious VDJ recombination scenarios. In a later analysis, each TCR beta chain was defined by its CDR3 amino acid sequence together with its V-gene family, and reads without a unique V-gene family were excluded. As a way to deal with suspected cross-contamination and a sequencing artifact, a later analysis dropped 450 to 700 nucleotide sequences that were highly shared and had low generation probability. In a later analysis, a clonal expansion index was calculated for each public chain from normalized within-repertoire ranks of inferred template counts. In a later analysis, generation probabilities were computed with a VDJ recombination model fitted to out-of-frame rearrangements, and the resulting probabilities were checked against IGoR. A later analysis scored TCR-TCR, TCR-HLA and TCR-CMV co-occurrence with hypergeometric tests, applying a repertoire-size bias correction to TCR pairs. A later analysis estimated false discovery rates by permuting HLA or CMV assignments 20 times. A later analysis grouped co-occurring TCRs with DBSCAN, adding TCRdist sequence similarity when clustering within HLA-allele-positive subsets. Co-occurrence clustering excluded repertoires with fewer than 30,000 or more than 120,000 public chains, plus five with anomalous nucleotide sharing. Here the immuneACCESS table is served through TCRdb, limited to in-frame sequences with V and J called. Missing clones are a known gap in these copies; in checked studies unresolved V genes cover under half, and the rest lacks a known reason. V and J calls and clone size are copied from that table; D and trimming were computed from the DNA. A total of about 270,000 clones appear in this sample, under 80% of them only once. The ten largest clones add up to 2% to 2.5% of the sample.

The cohort comprised hundreds of healthy bone marrow donors. Cohort members were all nominally healthy when sampled, although unrecorded immune exposures were likely present. The donor tested CMV seronegative, placing the donor among the 350 or so seronegative members of the cohort. Every donor gave a peripheral blood sample, and the peripheral blood mononuclear cells from that sample were used for TCR beta sequencing. The Qiagen DNeasy Blood Extraction Kit was used to extract genomic DNA from the blood cell samples. The source is a female donor in good health and CMV-seronegative. The rearrangement joined TRBV28 to TRBJ1-4, with TRBD1 as a weak D call on 6 bases. The material sequenced was PBMCs. At the DNA level, the sequence is TGTGCCAGCAGTTTAGCTGAGTTGAGGGGGTTGAATAATGAAAAACTGTTTTTT. Protein translation: CASSLAELRGLNNEKLFF.